The next 12 T cell receptor beta chains were all read from a single sample in a study of OX40 agonist ivuxolimab in advanced cancers. The assay was immunoSEQ multiplex PCR, and TCRdb's table has in-frame clones only and misses some. The sample yields about 10,000 clones, over 70% seen once. Material: CD4+ or CD8+ T cells sorted from blood, obtained in a trial of the OX40 agonist ivuxolimab. These receptors all come from an adult with an advanced solid tumor such as melanoma, head and neck, liver or kidney cancer.

The J gene is TRBJ2-6, the V gene TRBV5-5; D is unclear. CDR3 length equals 15 residues. V was pared by 6 bases and J by 0 bases, with 10 bases between. Germline lookup yields CDR1 SGHKS and CDR2 YYEKEE (reference sequence). The CDR3 sequence: CASNRQTSGANVLTF. The CDR3 coding sequence is TGTGCCAGCAACCGGCAGACCTCTGGGGCCAACGTCCTGACTTTC.

This rearrangement joins TRBV23-1 to TRBJ2-4; 7 bases agree with TRBD1. TRBV23-1 is recorded as an ORF, its role being uncertain. The CDR3 contains 15 residues. V dropped 6 bases and J dropped 1; count of bases not matched to a gene: 6. As DNA, the CDR3 is TGCGCCAGCAGCACAGGGGAGAGGGCCAAAAACATTCAGTACTTC. It yields the protein CASSTGERAKNIQYF.

The chain is built from TRBV15 and TRBJ2-7; TRBD2 matches at 10 bases. CDR3 length: 15 residues. Germline V lookup: CDR1 LNHNV, CDR2 YYDKDF (reference sequence). V shed 0 bases and J 5 bases; nucleotides not matched to a gene: 4. This CDR3 reads CATSRDPSGGDEQYF. The CDR3 DNA reads as TGTGCCACCAGCAGAGATCCCAGCGGGGGGGACGAGCAGTACTTC.

The chain links TRBV19 to TRBJ2-5; 12 nucleotides match TRBD2. The CDR3 covers 15 residues. Trimming took 7 bases from V and 4 from J; bases not matched to a gene: 7. CDR1 is LNHDA and CDR2 is SQIVND in the germline V gene (reference sequence). CDR3 in DNA: TGTGCCAGTAACCTAGCGGGAGGGATTGGAGAGACCCAGTACTTC. This sequence encodes CASNLAGGIGETQYF.

The chain has TRBV15 and TRBJ2-3, with 8 bases identical to TRBD2. The V segment lost 3 bases and the J segment 1 base; nucleotides outside the gene matches: 12. In germline, CDR1 is LNHNV, CDR2 YYDKDF (reference sequence). The CDR3 extends over 18 amino acids. CDR3 DNA sequence: TGTGCCACCAGCAGGGACCTGCAAGCGGGAGTTGGCACAGATACGCAGTATTTT. Its protein product is CATSRDLQAGVGTDTQYF.

The rearrangement joins TRBV10-1 to TRBJ2-7; possibly TRBD1 for D (6 bases). The CDR3 covers 12 residues. The V and J ends lost 9 bases and 4 bases respectively, with 13 bases between them. Germline-derived CDR1 and CDR2 are WNHNN and SYGVQD (reference sequence). The CDR3 nucleotides read TGCGCCAGTCAGGGGACAACGTACGAGCAGTACTTC. Its protein is CASQGTTYEQYF.

J is TRBJ1-5 and V is TRBV9, with D tentatively TRBD1 (6 bases). Trimming took 0 bases from V and 9 from J, leaving 16 bases between them. The CDR3 contains 15 residues. Germline assignment: CDR1 SGDLS and CDR2 YYNGEE. CDR3: CASSVAGEVNLPQHF. The CDR3 nucleotides read TGTGCCAGCAGCGTAGCAGGGGAGGTGAACTTGCCCCAGCATTTT.

The V and J genes are TRBV5-1 and TRBJ2-2; TRBD2 is a possible D gene (6 bases). The CDR3 is 15 residues long. Germline CDR1 is SGHRS and CDR2 is YFSETQ. V lost 0 bases and J 6 bases, leaving 12 bases between the germline ends. CDR3 in DNA: TGCGCCAGCAGCTTGGGACTAGAGGCCGCCGGGGAGCTGTTTTTT. Translation: CASSLGLEAAGELFF. The full variable domain, in which reference TRBV5-1 and TRBJ2-2 provide the parts outside the CDR3, is KAGVTQTPRYLIKTRGQQVTLSCSPISGHRSVSWYQQTPGQGLQFLFEYFSETQRNKGNFPGRFSGRQFSNSRSEMNVSTLELGDSALYLCASSLGLEAAGELFFGEGSRLTVL.

The genes are TRBV5-1 and TRBJ2-2; D call uncertain. V shed 0 bases and J shed 0 bases, with 6 bases lying between them. The CDR3 consists of 15 residues. The germline V gene has CDR1 SGHRS and CDR2 YFSETQ. In nucleotides, the CDR3 is TGCGCCAGCAGCTTGGAGCTCCCGAACACCGGGGAGCTGTTTTTT. Translated, it gives CASSLELPNTGELFF.

The J gene is TRBJ2-7, the V gene TRBV29-1, with TRBD2 as a possible D gene (6 bases). Deletions cut 2 bases from V and 6 bases from J, with 11 bases between. The CDR3 is 12 residues long. The V gene's germline CDR1 is SQVTM and CDR2 ANQGSEA. CDR3 in DNA: TGCAGCGTTGAAAGCGGAGGGTTCGAGCAGTACTTC. Translated: CSVESGGFEQYF.

The chain uses TRBV14 and TRBJ2-1; D uncertain. CDR3 length: 14 amino acids. CDR1 is SGHDN and CDR2 is FVKESK in the germline V gene. V shed 1 base and J shed 10 bases, with 14 bases lying between them. For the CDR3, the DNA is TGTGCCAGCAGCCAAGGCATTGGTGGGTGGGAGCAGTTCTTC. It encodes CASSQGIGGWEQFF. Full variable domain (missing parts from reference TRBV14 and TRBJ2-1): EAGVTQFPSHSVIEKGQTVTLRCDPISGHDNLYWYRRVMGKEIKFLLHFVKESKQDESGMPNNRFLAERTGGTYSTLKVQPAELEDSGVYFCASSQGIGGWEQFFGPGTRLTVL.

The chain joins TRBV10-2 to TRBJ2-1; the D gene could be TRBD1 or TRBD2 (5 bases each). The V and J ends lost 4 bases and 6 bases respectively, with 19 bases between them. CDR1 is WSHSY and CDR2 is SAAADI in the germline V gene. The CDR3 contains 16 residues. CDR3 sequence (DNA): TGCGCCAGCAGTGGGACGGACGGGGCCGTCTTCAATGAGCAGTTCTTC. It is translated as CASSGTDGAVFNEQFF.